This record covers a single TCR beta chain. With a J-beta primer mix and a sample-barcoded 5' primer, a second PCR ran about 7 to 12 cycles. Each cDNA molecule received a tag from a template-switch adaptor that had 12 random nucleotides. TCRdb re-called the 5' RACE reads through MiXCR, storing one row per CDR3 protein. The sample yields about 1.6 million distinct CDR3 sequences, approximately 32% seen once. The data were taken from a study of blood T cells in healthy people across ages. CDR1 and CDR2 (germline): MNHEY, SMNVEV (reference sequence). V was clipped by 6 bases and J by 4 bases; unmatched bases: 8. This CDR3 contains 16 residues.

The chain employs TRBV27 and TRBJ2-1; 11 positions match TRBD2. The source of this sequence is a woman in her 30s in good health. Sequencing was done on a sample of blood. This chain's CDR3 is CASSIQGTSGYNEQFF. CDR3 bases: TGTGCCAGCAGCATACAAGGGACTAGCGGTTACAATGAGCAGTTCTTC.